Listed here are 19 T cell receptor beta chains from one sample, sequenced in a study of blood T cell repertoires in COVID-19. Clones were read by immunoSEQ multiplex PCR, and TCRdb kept only the in-frame ones, dropping some. The sample holds approximately 200,000 clones, 82% seen once. The sequenced sample was PBMCs or T cells enriched from blood (not recorded which). The receptors here all came from a man aged 40-55 years who had recovered from COVID-19.

This chain connects TRBV6-5 to TRBJ1-5; possibly TRBD1 for D (6 bases). Germline CDR1 MNHEY, CDR2 SVGAGI. Trimming took 10 bases from V and 0 from J, leaving 13 bases between them. The CDR3 contains 14 residues. CDR3: CATMDRYSNQPQHF. CDR3 sequence (DNA): TGTGCCACCATGGACAGATATAGCAATCAGCCCCAGCATTTT.

The chain has TRBV12-5 and TRBJ1-4, with 7 positions matching TRBD1. The CDR3 is 21 amino acids. V was pared by 0 bases and J by 3 bases, with 19 bases of the junction left unmatched. From germline, CDR1 is LGHNT and CDR2 FRNRAP. CDR3 bases: TGTGCTAGTGGTTTGGTAAATGGACAGGTTGATCCAATGGTGGCTAATGAAAAACTGTTTTTT. Its protein product is CASGLVNGQVDPMVANEKLFF.

This clone has a single count. The CDR3 sequence: CASSLGTSGSYEQYF. The DNA of the CDR3 is TGTGCCAGCAGTCTTGGGACTAGCGGGAGCTACGAGCAGTACTTC. This chain joins TRBV2 and TRBJ2-7; 14 bases align to TRBD2. Germline V gives CDR1 SNHLY, CDR2 FYNNEI. The CDR3 has 15 residues. V lost 5 bases, J lost 3 bases, and 3 bases stayed unmatched.

The V call is TRBV7-2, the J call TRBJ2-6; D unresolved. The ends were cut back, 2 bases at V and 0 bases at J, with 5 bases in the middle. The germline V gene has CDR1 SGHTA and CDR2 FQGNSA. The length of the CDR3 is 15 residues. The CDR3: CASSLISSGANVLTF. The CDR3, as DNA: TGTGCCAGCAGCTTAATCAGCTCTGGGGCCAACGTCCTGACTTTC.

The genes are TRBV7-2 and TRBJ2-5; 14 nucleotides line up with TRBD2. The trim removed 1 base at V and 1 base at J, leaving 8 bases unmatched. The CDR3 loop spans 19 amino acids. Per the germline V gene, CDR1 is SGHTA and CDR2 is FQGNSA. The CDR3 DNA is TGTGCCAGCAGCTTAGGACTAGCGGGAGGGCGACGCTCCCAAGAGACCCAGTACTTC. Its translation is CASSLGLAGGRRSQETQYF.

Only one count was recorded for this clone. V gene TRBV7-3 combines with J gene TRBJ2-1; possibly TRBD2 for D (5 bases). V dropped 5 bases and J dropped 0 bases, with 11 bases sitting between them. The CDR3 extends over 15 amino acids. Germline V CDR1 and CDR2: SGHTA, FQGTGA. This CDR3 reads CASSPDSSSYNEQFF. The CDR3 DNA reads TGTGCCAGCAGCCCGGACTCTAGCTCCTACAATGAGCAGTTCTTC.

The V gene is TRBV28, the J gene TRBJ1-2; D unclear. This CDR3 contains 13 residues. The V end lost 1 base, the J end lost 5 bases, and 8 bases lay between the germline ends. Germline V gene lookup returns CDR1 MDHEN and CDR2 SYDVKM. The CDR3 sequence: CASSLSVGYGYTF. The CDR3 bases are TGTGCCAGCAGTTTATCCGTCGGTTATGGCTACACCTTC.

On this clone: At one boundary the junction diverges from the germline segment, which might be a read error. The chain links TRBV7-7 to TRBJ2-2; maybe TRBD1 (6 bases). Germline V gives CDR1 SSHAT, CDR2 FNYEAQ (reference sequence). The CDR3 length is 15 residues. The CDR3 bases are TGTGCTAGCAGTCCAACAACAGGGTCTGGCGGGGAGCTGTTTTTT. It is translated as CASSPTTGSGGELFF.

In this sample, this clone turned up once. The J gene is TRBJ1-1, the V gene TRBV10-3, with 12 bases identical to TRBD1. Germline values: CDR1 ENHRY, CDR2 SYGVKD. J was trimmed by 4 bases and V by 6 bases; bases with no gene match: 9. This CDR3 contains 16 residues. The CDR3 bases are TGTGCCATCAGGCCCGGGACAGGGGGCTCGAGCACTGAAGCTTTCTTT. This codes for CAIRPGTGGSSTEAFF.

The chain combines TRBV5-1 with TRBJ1-1; maybe TRBD1 (6 bases). This CDR3 region has 12 residues. Germline lookup yields CDR1 SGHRS and CDR2 YFSETQ. Trimming pared 7 bases from V and 11 bases from J, leaving 18 bases between. As DNA, the CDR3 is TGCGCCAGCTCTGATTTGGGGGCGCGGGCTTTCTTT. Protein: CASSDLGARAFF.

The genes are TRBV19 and TRBJ2-7, with 7 bases identical to TRBD2. V gave up 8 bases and J gave up 0 bases; unmatched junction bases: 4. The germline gives CDR1 LNHDA, CDR2 SQIVND (reference sequence). CDR3 length: 13 residues. Here the CDR3 DNA reads TGTGCCAGTCGGTCTAGCGGCTCCTACGAGCAGTACTTC. Encoded protein: CASRSSGSYEQYF.

V usage is TRBV28 and J usage is TRBJ1-4; unclear D gene. Trimming removed 2 bases from V and 8 bases from J, with 12 bases in between. The CDR3 spans 14 residues. CDR1 is MDHEN and CDR2 is SYDVKM in the germline V gene. The DNA for the CDR3 is TGTGCCAGCAGTTTAAGGCCCAGGAGGGAAAAACTGTTTTTT. Its translation is CASSLRPRREKLFF.

This chain connects TRBV9 to TRBJ2-5, with D hard to call. This CDR3 has 15 amino acids. Per germline, CDR1 SGDLS and CDR2 YYNGEE. With 4 bases removed from V and 2 bases from J, the gap between germline ends came to 15 bases. The DNA for the CDR3 is TGTGCCAGCAGCCCTCAGGTGTCGAAACAAGAGACCCAGTACTTC. This gives the protein CASSPQVSKQETQYF.

The chain combines TRBV11-2 with TRBJ2-3; the D gene is possibly TRBD2 (5 bases). CDR1 is SGHAT and CDR2 is FQNNGV in the germline V gene. This CDR3 spans 14 amino acids. Trimming removed 4 bases from V and 1 base from J, with 9 bases in between. The CDR3 sequence is CASSSSGGTDTQYF. As DNA, the CDR3 is TGTGCCAGCAGCTCGAGCGGAGGCACAGATACGCAGTATTTT.

CDR3 in amino acids: CAISEQSTPNSYEQYF. CDR3 DNA: TGTGCCATCAGTGAACAGTCTACACCTAACTCCTACGAGCAGTACTTC. V is TRBV10-3 and J is TRBJ2-7; the D is unclear. Germline CDR1 ENHRY, CDR2 SYGVKD. The CDR3 consists of 16 residues. V was shortened by 3 bases and J by 0 bases, with 15 bases between the two germline ends.

This clone was seen only a few times. The chain carries TRBV2 and TRBJ2-3; D ambiguous. This CDR3 has 13 amino acids. Deletions cut 2 bases from V and 2 bases from J, with 5 bases between. CDR1 is SNHLY, CDR2 FYNNEI, per germline. The CDR3 here is CASSERFTDTQYF. CDR3 DNA sequence: TGTGCCAGCAGTGAACGGTTCACAGATACGCAGTATTTT.

The chain is built from TRBV9 and TRBJ2-5; 12 bases agree with TRBD2. The J segment lost 2 bases and the V segment lost 0 bases, leaving 2 bases of the junction unmatched. The length of the CDR3 is 16 residues. Looked up from germline, CDR1 is SGDLS and CDR2 is YYNGEE. This CDR3 reads CASSVGLAGGQETQYF. The CDR3, as DNA: TGTGCCAGCAGCGTAGGGCTAGCGGGAGGGCAAGAGACCCAGTACTTC. The full variable domain, completed using reference TRBV9 and TRBJ2-5, is DSGVTQTPKHLITATGQRVTLRCSPRSGDLSVYWYQQSLDQGLQFLIQYYNGEERAKGNILERFSAQQFPDLHSELNLSSLELGDSALYFCASSVGLAGGQETQYFGPGTRLLVL.

This sequence joins TRBV7-9 and TRBJ2-3; D perhaps matches TRBD2 (6 bases). The CDR3 sequence is 15 residues long. CDR1 and CDR2 (germline): SEHNR, FQNEAQ (reference sequence). V was cut by 2 bases and J by 1 base, with 10 bases left in between. CDR3 protein: CASSLLSGGTDTQYF. In DNA, the CDR3 is TGTGCCAGCAGCTTACTTAGCGGTGGCACAGATACGCAGTATTTT.

V usage is TRBV29-1 and J usage is TRBJ2-7; a possible D gene is TRBD2 (6 bases). The CDR3 runs 13 residues. CDR1 is SQVTM and CDR2 is ANQGSEA in the germline V gene. V was shortened by 7 bases and J by 5 bases, with 18 bases between the two germline ends. In DNA, the CDR3 is TGCAGCGCCCGGGACTCTAGCTTCCACGAGCAGTACTTC. Its translation: CSARDSSFHEQYF.